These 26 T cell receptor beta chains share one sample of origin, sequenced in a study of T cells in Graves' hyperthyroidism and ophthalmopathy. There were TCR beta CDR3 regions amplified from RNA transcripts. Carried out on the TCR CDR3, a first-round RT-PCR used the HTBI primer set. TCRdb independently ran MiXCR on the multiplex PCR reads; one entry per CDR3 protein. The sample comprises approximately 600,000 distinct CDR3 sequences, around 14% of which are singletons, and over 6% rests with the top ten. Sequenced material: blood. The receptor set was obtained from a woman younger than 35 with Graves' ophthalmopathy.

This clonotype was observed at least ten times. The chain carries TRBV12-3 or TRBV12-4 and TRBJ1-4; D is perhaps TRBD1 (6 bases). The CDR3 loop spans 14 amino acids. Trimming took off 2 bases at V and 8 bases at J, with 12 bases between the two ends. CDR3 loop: CASSLNGGGEKLFF. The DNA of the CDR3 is TGTGCCAGCAGTTTAAATGGGGGGGGCGAAAAACTGTTTTTT.

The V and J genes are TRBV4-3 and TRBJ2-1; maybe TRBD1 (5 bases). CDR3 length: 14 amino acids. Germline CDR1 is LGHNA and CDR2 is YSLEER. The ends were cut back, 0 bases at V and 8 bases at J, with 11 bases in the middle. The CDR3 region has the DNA TGCGCCAGCAGCCAAGAAGCAGGGTGGGATGAGCAGTTCTTC. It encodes CASSQEAGWDEQFF.

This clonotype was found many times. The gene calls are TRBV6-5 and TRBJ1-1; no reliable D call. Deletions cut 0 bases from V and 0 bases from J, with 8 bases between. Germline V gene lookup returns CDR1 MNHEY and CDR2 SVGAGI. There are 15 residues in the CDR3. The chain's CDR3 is CASSYSQAMNTEAFF. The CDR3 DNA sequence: TGTGCCAGCAGTTACTCTCAGGCTATGAACACTGAAGCTTTCTTT.

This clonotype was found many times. Here the CDR3 reads CASSPPEPALTDTQYF. Here the CDR3 DNA reads TGTGCCAGCAGTCCCCCTGAGCCAGCCCTCACAGATACGCAGTATTTT. The gene calls are TRBV28 and TRBJ2-3, with D hard to call. Germline V gene sequence: CDR1 MDHEN, CDR2 SYDVKM. The V and J ends lost 5 bases and 2 bases respectively, with 17 bases between them. There are 16 residues in the CDR3.

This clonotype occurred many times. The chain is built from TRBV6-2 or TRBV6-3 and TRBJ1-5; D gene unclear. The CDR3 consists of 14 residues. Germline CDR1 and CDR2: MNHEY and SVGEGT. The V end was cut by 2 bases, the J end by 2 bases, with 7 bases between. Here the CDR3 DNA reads TGTGCCAGCAGTTACGGTCTAGGCAATCAGCCCCAGCATTTT. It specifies CASSYGLGNQPQHF.

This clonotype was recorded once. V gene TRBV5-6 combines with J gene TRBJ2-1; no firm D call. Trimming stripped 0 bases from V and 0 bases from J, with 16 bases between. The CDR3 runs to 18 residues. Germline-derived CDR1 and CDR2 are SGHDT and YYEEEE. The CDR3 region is CASSLASILSSSYNEQFF. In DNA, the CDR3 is TGTGCCAGCAGCTTGGCCTCTATCCTTTCTAGCTCCTACAATGAGCAGTTCTTC.

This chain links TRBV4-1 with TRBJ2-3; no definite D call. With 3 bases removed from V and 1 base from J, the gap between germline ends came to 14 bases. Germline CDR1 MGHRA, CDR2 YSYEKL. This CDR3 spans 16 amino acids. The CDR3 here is CASSQDPRWGTDTQYF. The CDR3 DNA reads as TGCGCCAGCAGCCAGGACCCCCGGTGGGGCACAGATACGCAGTATTTT.

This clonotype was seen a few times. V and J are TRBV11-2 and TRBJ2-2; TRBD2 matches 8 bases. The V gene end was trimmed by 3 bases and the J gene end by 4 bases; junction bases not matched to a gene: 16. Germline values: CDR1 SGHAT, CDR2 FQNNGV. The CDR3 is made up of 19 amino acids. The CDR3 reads CASSLSPRRAGASTGELFF. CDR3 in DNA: TGTGCCAGCAGCTTGTCCCCCCGGCGAGCGGGAGCAAGCACCGGGGAGCTGTTTTTT. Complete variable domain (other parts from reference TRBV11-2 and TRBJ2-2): EAGVAQSPRYKIIEKRQSVAFWCNPISGHATLYWYQQILGQGPKLLIQFQNNGVVDDSQLPKDRFSAERLKGVDSTLKIQPAKLEDSAVYLCASSLSPRRAGASTGELFFGEGSRLTVL.

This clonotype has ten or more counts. The CDR3 protein is CASSRGGNTEAFF. The DNA for the CDR3 is TGTGCCAGCAGCCGAGGGGGTAACACTGAAGCTTTCTTT. This chain links TRBV6-1 with TRBJ1-1; D perhaps matches TRBD1 (6 bases). This CDR3 region has 13 residues. The V gene's germline CDR1 is MNHNS and CDR2 SASEGT. The V and J ends lost 6 bases and 2 bases respectively, with 10 bases between them.

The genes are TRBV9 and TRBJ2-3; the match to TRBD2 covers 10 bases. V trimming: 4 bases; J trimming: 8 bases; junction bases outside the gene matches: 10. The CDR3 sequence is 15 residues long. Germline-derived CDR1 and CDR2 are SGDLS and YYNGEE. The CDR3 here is CASSTGASGSTTQYF. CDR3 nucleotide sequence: TGTGCCAGCAGCACTGGGGCTAGCGGGAGTACTACGCAGTATTTT.

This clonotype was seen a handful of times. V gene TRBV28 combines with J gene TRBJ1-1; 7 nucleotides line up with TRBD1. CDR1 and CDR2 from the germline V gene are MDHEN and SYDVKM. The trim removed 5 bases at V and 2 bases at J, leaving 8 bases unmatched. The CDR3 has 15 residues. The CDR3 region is CASSIPTGHNTEAFF. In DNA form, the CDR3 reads TGTGCCAGCAGTATACCGACAGGGCACAACACTGAAGCTTTCTTT.

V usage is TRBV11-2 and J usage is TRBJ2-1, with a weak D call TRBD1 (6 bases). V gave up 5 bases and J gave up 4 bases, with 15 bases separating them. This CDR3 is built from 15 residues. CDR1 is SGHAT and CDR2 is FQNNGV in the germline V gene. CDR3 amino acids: CASSLHRAEYNEQFF. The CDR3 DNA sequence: TGTGCCAGCAGCCTACACAGGGCCGAGTACAATGAGCAGTTCTTC.

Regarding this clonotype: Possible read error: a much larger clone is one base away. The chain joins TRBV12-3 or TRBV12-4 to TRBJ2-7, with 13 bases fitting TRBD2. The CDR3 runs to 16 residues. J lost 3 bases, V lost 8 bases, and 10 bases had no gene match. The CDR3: CASGLTGLAGDYEQYF. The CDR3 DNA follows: TGTGCCAGCGGCTTAACCGGACTAGCGGGAGACTACGAGCAGTACTTC.

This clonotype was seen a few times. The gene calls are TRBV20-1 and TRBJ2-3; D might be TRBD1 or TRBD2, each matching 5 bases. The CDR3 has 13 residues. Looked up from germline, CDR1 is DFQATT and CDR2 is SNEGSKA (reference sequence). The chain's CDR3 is CSTVWGMVDTQYF. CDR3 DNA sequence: TGCAGCACCGTTTGGGGGATGGTAGATACGCAGTATTTT.

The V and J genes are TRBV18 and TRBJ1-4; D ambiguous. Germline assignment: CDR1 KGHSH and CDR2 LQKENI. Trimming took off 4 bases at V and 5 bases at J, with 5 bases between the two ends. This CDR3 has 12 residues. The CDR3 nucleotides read TGTGCCAGCTCACAGGCAAATGAAAAACTGTTTTTT. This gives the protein CASSQANEKLFF.

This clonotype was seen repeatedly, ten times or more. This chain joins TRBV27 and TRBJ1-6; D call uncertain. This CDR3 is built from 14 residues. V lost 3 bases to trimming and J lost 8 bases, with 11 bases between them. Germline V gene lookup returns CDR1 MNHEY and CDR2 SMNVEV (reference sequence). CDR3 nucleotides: TGTGCCAGCAGTTTCGGCAGGCCCCATTCACCCCTCCACTTT. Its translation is CASSFGRPHSPLHF.

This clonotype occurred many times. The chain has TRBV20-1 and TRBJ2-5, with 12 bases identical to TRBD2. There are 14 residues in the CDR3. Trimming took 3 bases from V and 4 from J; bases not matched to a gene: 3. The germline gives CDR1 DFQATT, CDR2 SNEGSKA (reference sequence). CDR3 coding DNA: TGCAGTGCTAGGGCTAGCGGGAGGGGAGAGACCCAGTACTTC. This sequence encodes CSARASGRGETQYF.

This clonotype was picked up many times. CDR3 loop: CSVGKGIDYGYTF. The CDR3 coding sequence is TGCAGCGTTGGAAAGGGTATCGACTATGGCTACACCTTC. The chain joins TRBV29-1 to TRBJ1-2; unclear D gene. Trimming removed 4 bases at V and 3 bases at J, with 12 bases between. The germline gives CDR1 SQVTM, CDR2 ANQGSEA. The CDR3 covers 13 residues.

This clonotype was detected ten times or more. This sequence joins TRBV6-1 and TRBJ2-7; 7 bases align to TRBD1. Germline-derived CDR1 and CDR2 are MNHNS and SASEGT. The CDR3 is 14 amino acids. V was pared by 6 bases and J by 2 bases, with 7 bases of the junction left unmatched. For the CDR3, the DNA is TGTGCCAGCAGACCCCGGGGACAGCCCTACGAGCAGTACTTC. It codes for CASRPRGQPYEQYF.

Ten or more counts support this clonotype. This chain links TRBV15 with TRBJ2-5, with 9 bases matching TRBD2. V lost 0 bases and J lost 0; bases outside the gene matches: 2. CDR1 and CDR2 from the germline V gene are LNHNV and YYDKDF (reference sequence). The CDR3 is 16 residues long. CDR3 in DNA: TGTGCCACCAGCAGAGAGGGACTAGCTTACCAAGAGACCCAGTACTTC. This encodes CATSREGLAYQETQYF.

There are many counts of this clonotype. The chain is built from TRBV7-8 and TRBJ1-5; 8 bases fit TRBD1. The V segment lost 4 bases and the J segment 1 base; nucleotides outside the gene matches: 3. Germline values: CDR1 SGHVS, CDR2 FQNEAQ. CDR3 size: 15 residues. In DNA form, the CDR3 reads TGTGCCAGCAGCTCCAGGACAGGGAGCAATCAGCCCCAGCATTTT. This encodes CASSSRTGSNQPQHF.

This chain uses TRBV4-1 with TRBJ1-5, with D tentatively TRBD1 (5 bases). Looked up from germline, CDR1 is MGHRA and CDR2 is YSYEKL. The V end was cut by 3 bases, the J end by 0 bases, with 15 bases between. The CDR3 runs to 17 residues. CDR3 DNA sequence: TGCGCCAGCAGCCAGGCGGGGCTAAAGTATAGCAATCAGCCCCAGCATTTT. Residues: CASSQAGLKYSNQPQHF.

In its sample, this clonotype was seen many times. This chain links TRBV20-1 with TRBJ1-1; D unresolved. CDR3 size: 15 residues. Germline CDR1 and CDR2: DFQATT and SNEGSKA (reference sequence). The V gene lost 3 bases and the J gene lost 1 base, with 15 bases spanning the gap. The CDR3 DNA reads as TGCAGTGCTAGGCCTGTCGGGAGAGGGAACACTGAAGCTTTCTTT. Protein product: CSARPVGRGNTEAFF.

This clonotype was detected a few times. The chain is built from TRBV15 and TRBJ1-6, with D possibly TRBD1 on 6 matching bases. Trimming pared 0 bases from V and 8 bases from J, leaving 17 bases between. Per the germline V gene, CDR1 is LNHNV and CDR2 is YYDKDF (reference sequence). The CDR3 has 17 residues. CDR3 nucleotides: TGTGCCACCAGCAGAGATTTGGGTGGGGGGCTCGATTCACCCCTCCACTTT. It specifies CATSRDLGGGLDSPLHF.

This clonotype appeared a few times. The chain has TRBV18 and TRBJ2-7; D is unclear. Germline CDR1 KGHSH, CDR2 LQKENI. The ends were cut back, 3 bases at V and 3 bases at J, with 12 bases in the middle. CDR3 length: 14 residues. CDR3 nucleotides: TGTGCCAGCTCACCCCCTAGTTCCTACTACGAGCAGTACTTC. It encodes CASSPPSSYYEQYF.

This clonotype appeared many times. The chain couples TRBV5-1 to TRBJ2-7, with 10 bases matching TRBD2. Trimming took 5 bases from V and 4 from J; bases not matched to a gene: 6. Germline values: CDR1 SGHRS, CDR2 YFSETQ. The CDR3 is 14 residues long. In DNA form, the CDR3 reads TGCGCCAGCAGTCTAGCGGGAGCTATATACGAGCAGTACTTC. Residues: CASSLAGAIYEQYF.